This TCR beta chain emerged from a study of shared clonotypes between healthy human individuals. In the original workflow: ImmunoSEQ yielded junction-only sequences lacking quality scores, so filtering differed. Using immunoSEQ multiplex PCR, the repertoire was profiled, and TCRdb retains in-frame clones only, with some absent. The V and J calls and clone size come from that table; D and trimming were worked out from the DNA. The profile shows over a million clones, roughly 97% of them singletons. This clonotype originated in a man younger than 40 in good health. The material sequenced was naive CD4+ T cells sorted from blood. As to subset: CD45RA+ positively selected.

The CDR3 spells CASTRGAYEQYF. The CDR3 DNA reads as TGTGCCAGCACTAGGGGGGCCTACGAGCAGTACTTC. The J gene is TRBJ2-7, the V gene TRBV28; the D gene could be TRBD1 or TRBD2 (6 bases each). The V end lost 7 bases, the J end lost 2 bases, and 9 bases lay between the germline ends. CDR1 MDHEN and CDR2 SYDVKM come from the germline V gene. This CDR3 is 12 amino acids long. The variable domain in full, completed from reference TRBV28 and TRBJ2-7, reads DVKVTQSSRYLVKRTGEKVFLECVQDMDHENMFWYRQDPGLGLRLIYFSYDVKMKEKGDIPEGYSVSREKKERFSLILESASTNQTSMYLCASTRGAYEQYFGPGTRLTVT.